The next 3 T cell receptor beta chains were all read from a single sample in a study of cytotoxic CD8 clonotypes in ibrutinib-treated CLL listed by TCRdb under 2021. Library preparation was by the immunoSEQ multiplex PCR assay. The clones in this table, taken by TCRdb from immuneACCESS, are in-frame only. Not every clone is retained; where verified, under half of the shortfall comes from an unresolved V gene, and the cause of the rest is unknown. This sample holds about 200,000 clones; roughly 79% were observed only once. The top ten hold 11% of the sample. This sample's time point label indicates: eleven to twelve months on ibrutinib. This specimen consisted of PBMCs, obtained after 12 months of ibrutinib treatment. Source of these receptors: a human donor with chronic lymphocytic leukemia.

The genes are TRBV5-1 and TRBJ2-5, with TRBD1 identical over 7 bases. The ends lost 0 bases at V and 5 bases at J; junction bases unmatched: 4. There are 14 residues in the CDR3. In germline, CDR1 is SGHRS, CDR2 YFSETQ. The CDR3 region is CASSLEGGWETQYF. The CDR3 nucleotides are TGCGCCAGCAGCTTGGAAGGGGGCTGGGAGACCCAGTACTTC.

This sequence joins TRBV27 and TRBJ2-5; tentative D call: TRBD1 (5 bases). The ends were cut back, 3 bases at V and 5 bases at J, with 13 bases in the middle. The CDR3 covers 14 residues. Germline V gives CDR1 MNHEY, CDR2 SMNVEV (reference sequence). The CDR3 is CASSLGQGFETQYF. The CDR3 nucleotides are TGTGCCAGCAGTTTGGGCCAGGGTTTCGAGACCCAGTACTTC.

The chain joins TRBV7-2 to TRBJ1-1, with a tentative D call TRBD1 (5 bases). Germline V lookup: CDR1 SGHTA, CDR2 FQGNSA. The V end was cut by 5 bases, the J end by 1 base, with 8 bases between. The CDR3 is 13 amino acids. The CDR3 DNA reads as TGTGCCAGCAGCCATGGACAGAACACTGAAGCTTTCTTT. Translating gives CASSHGQNTEAFF.